The sequence of this TCR beta chain was determined in a study of neurological immune-mediated disorders. The CDR3 spans 14 residues. Germline V gene sequence: CDR1 SGHDT, CDR2 YYEEEE. V shed 1 base and J shed 2 bases, with 10 bases lying between them. Time point defined: longitudinal time-point 2. The cDNA was generated by 5'RACE with 10-nucleotide random UMIs. Using its own MiXCR run on the 5' RACE reads, TCRdb lists one record per CDR3 protein. The table has roughly 98,000 distinct CDR3 sequences, approximately 13% seen once; the top ten hold approximately 5%. Sequencing input: PBMCs. The V gene is TRBV5-6, the J gene TRBJ2-7, with D unclear. This TCR derives from a female donor with HTLV-1-associated myelopathy (HAM/TSP). The CDR3 nucleotides are TGTGCCAGCAGCTTGAGGGCCTTCCCCTACGAGCAGTACTTC. Protein: CASSLRAFPYEQYF.